This T cell receptor beta chain was found in a study of vaccination and CD4 T cells after COVID-19. About the research overall: The cells in question were stimulated using overlapping spike peptides derived from SARS-CoV-2, HCoV-NL63, HCoV-OC43 and HCoV-229E.

Sample treatment: roughly ten-day PBMC culture with coronavirus spike peptide pools or control peptides (ViraFEST assay). Gathered ahead of the COVID-19 pandemic (2011-2018) were the CD4+ T cells of the unexposed donor. Culture conditions combined some 1.9 million PBMCs per well with 10 IU/ml IL-2 and 8.5 to 10 ug/ml peptide pools. The researchers probed unexposed-donor CD4+ T cells with SARS-CoV-2 S/N and four cold-coronavirus spikes, cells permitting. Notes on this clonotype: Antigen unknown.

CDR1 and CDR2 from the germline V gene are DFQATT and SNEGSKA (reference sequence). The CDR3 covers 16 residues. V was pared by 0 bases and J by 9 bases, with 21 bases between. At the Johns Hopkins FTIC core, DNA taken from cultured CD4+ T cells was sequenced by way of the Oncomine TCR Beta short-read assay. TCRdb ran MiXCR on the PCR reads and lists one entry per CDR3 protein. The sample gives several thousand distinct CDR3 sequences, around 25% of which show up once; about 30% is in the top ten. The TCR sequence derives from a human donor in good health. The V call is TRBV20-1, the J call TRBJ1-5; the D gene is possibly TRBD1 (6 bases). Sequencing was carried out using CD4+ T cells from blood, cultured in vitro. The CDR3 DNA sequence: TGCAGTGCTAGAGATCCCCTCACAGGGACCATAATGCCCCAGCATTTT. Amino acids: CSARDPLTGTIMPQHF.